The T cell receptor (beta chain) under discussion was sequenced for a study of cytomegalovirus exposure and HLA in healthy donors. Background on the study: In an early release, HLA-typed donors contributed tens of millions of unique TCR sequences. Findings and limits, study-wide: Most TCRs appeared rarely, but some public TCRs recurred in many donors. For most TCR beta V segments, an earlier analysis put the productive rate at about 90% or about 30% of the time. Later, an analysis found that common viral pathogens appeared to be linked with several of the most significant clusters.

Vbeta (60) and Jbeta (13) primers were used in the PCR. Repertoires were generated with immunoSEQ multiplex PCR, while TCRdb's copy carries only in-frame clones and drops some. There are some 130,000 clones in the sample; 77% occur only once, and over 2% lies in the top ten. Points on this clone: Its antigen is undetermined.

The CDR3 is 16 residues long. The germline V gene encodes CDR1 SEHNR and CDR2 FQNEAQ (reference sequence). V shed 5 bases and J 4 bases; nucleotides not matched to a gene: 11. The TCR was taken from a man aged 25-40 years in good health and CMV-seronegative. The sample comprised PBMCs. The chain couples TRBV7-9 to TRBJ2-3; 8 bases fit TRBD1. The CDR3 sequence: CASSQTGGGGSDTQYF. DNA of the CDR3: TGTGCCAGCAGCCAAACAGGGGGAGGCGGTTCAGATACGCAGTATTTT.